This section outlines one TCR beta chain sequence together with its context. No antigen is known for it. There are no base qualities to consult, and no much larger clone falls within one base. Read against the paper, the sample's treatment or condition label means: skin biopsy from PPD injection site in Mantoux-positive individual. A robust, sensitive protocol for the amplification, sequencing and analysis of TCRs was described in the study, in which 3' ligation of a UMI-containing oligonucleotide to TCR cDNA was used. Tuberculin skin test biopsies came from sites injected with PPD in individuals with a positive Mantoux test. Total RNA, without cell sorting, was DNase treated with RQ1 DNase before reverse transcription, targeting about 1 to 1000 ng input. Libraries were prepared from skin biopsies and whole blood so that pipeline robustness could be tested in samples in which T cells form a minority population.

Trimming costs V 0 bases and J 4 bases, and their ends lie 7 bases apart. Its CDR3 holds 14 amino acids, cysteine through phenylalanine. The kept DNA is CDR3 alone, 42 bases in frame from the first base. The germline V gene (reference sequence) supplies CDR1 MNHEY and CDR2 SMNVEV. The data stem from a study of naive and memory T cell subsets (dated 2017 in TCRdb). Broadly, across the study: According to the figure summarizing the samples, there were ten or so blood donors, 7 tuberculin skin test biopsies and 3 saline control biopsies. Skin biopsies were collected from tuberculin skin test sites or from saline-injected control sites and were processed for RNA extraction as previously described. Usually PCR2 was run as a SYBR Green qPCR and stopped at a set threshold, although low-input samples could use end-point PCR (approximately 6 cycles) instead.

To prepare the library, UMI-ligation and nested PCR was applied. Four rounds of PCR, run with the SP2 primer together with nested alpha and beta constant region primers, were used to amplify the ligated cDNA. TCR RNA was reverse transcribed with SuperScript IV using alpha and beta constant region primers for the blood and skin samples. T4 RNA ligase 1 was used to ligate an oligonucleotide containing the Illumina SP2 primer and a UMI to the 3' end of the cDNA. The 12-nucleotide UMI consisted of two random hexamers with an eight-base spacer between the hexamers to prevent hairpin formation. TCR alpha and beta chain libraries were processed separately from the second PCR onward, with dual indexing for multiplexing. After pooling, the indexed libraries were analyzed by capillary electrophoresis and sequenced on either an Illumina MiSeq or NextSeq. PhiX DNA at about 5-7.5% was spiked into libraries to increase base diversity and improve cluster recognition. On the authors' methods: Demultiplexor pulled UMIs out of read 2, joined the UMIs with the TCR sequence from read 1, and separated reads according to sample indices. V and J genes and V-J junctions were identified by Decombinator, and each TCR was assigned a five-part identifier that included V and J deletions. Collapsinator relied on UMIs to correct both sequencing errors and PCR amplification heterogeneity, producing a UMI-based abundance for each TCR. CDR3Translator converted identifiers to nucleotide sequence, translated to amino acids, and extracted CDR3 regions using terminal motifs. Error-corrected alpha and beta TCR counts from blood and skin were compared after normalization to input RNA amount. In-frame beta chains were kept once TCRdb had trimmed the public reads at Q25 with fastp and called clones with MiXCR. Rows are combined by CDR3 protein, so each entry shows the most common genes and DNA. V and J calls and clone size were set by TCRdb, not the authors. The sample contains tens of thousands of distinct CDR3 sequences, more than 9.5% of them found a single time. Clones ranked in the top ten supply about 4.2% of the sample.

Findings and caveats that apply to the study as a whole: The RNA-based method was acknowledged to be potentially sensitive to changes in TCR transcripts with T cell activation and differentiation. TCR sequences were reportedly obtained from both types of skin biopsy, with many more TCRs found at tuberculin skin test sites. The paper did not give details of skin biopsy collection and RNA processing, instead referencing earlier studies for those details. The larger number of TCRs at tuberculin skin test sites was interpreted as T cell infiltration of a delayed type IV hypersensitivity reaction.

The chain uses TRBV27 and TRBJ1-5; no D gene is confidently identified. The clonotype comes from an adult in good health. The sample was skin, taken from a tuberculin skin test site. CDR3 region: CASSLSSLNQPQHF. The base sequence is TGTGCCAGCAGTTTATCGTCCCTAAATCAGCCCCAGCATTTT.